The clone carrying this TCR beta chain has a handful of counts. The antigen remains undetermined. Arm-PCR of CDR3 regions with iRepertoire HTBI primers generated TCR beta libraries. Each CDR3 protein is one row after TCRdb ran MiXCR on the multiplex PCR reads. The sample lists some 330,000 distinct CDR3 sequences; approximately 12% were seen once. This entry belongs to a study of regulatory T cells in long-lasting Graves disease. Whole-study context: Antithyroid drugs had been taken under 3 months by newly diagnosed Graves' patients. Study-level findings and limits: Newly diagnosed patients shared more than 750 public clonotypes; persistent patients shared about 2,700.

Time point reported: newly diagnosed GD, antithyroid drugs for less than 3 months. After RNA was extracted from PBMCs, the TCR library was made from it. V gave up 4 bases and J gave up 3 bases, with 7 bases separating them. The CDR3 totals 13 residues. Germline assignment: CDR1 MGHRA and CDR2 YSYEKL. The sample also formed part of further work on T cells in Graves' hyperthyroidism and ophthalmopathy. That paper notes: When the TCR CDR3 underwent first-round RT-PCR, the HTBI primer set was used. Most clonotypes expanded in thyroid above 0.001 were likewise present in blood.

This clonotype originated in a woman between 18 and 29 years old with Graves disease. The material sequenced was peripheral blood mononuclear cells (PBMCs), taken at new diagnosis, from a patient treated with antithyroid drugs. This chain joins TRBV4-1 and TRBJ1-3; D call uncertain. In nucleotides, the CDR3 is TGCGCCAGCAGCCGCGCGTTTGGAAACACCATATATTTT. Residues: CASSRAFGNTIYF.